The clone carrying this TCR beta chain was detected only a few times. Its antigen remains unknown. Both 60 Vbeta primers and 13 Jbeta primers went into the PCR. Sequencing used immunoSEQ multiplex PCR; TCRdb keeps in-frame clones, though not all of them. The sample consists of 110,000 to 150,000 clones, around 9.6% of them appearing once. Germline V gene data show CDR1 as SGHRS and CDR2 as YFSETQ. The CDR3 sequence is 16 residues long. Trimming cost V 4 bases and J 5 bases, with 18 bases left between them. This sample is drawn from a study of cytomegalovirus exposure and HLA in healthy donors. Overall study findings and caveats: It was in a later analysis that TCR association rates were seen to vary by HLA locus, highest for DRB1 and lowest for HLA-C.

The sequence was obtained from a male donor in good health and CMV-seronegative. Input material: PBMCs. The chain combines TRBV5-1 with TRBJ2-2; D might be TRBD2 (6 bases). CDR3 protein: CASSLRAGQRTGELFF. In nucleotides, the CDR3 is TGCGCCAGCAGCCTCCGGGCGGGGCAGCGAACCGGGGAGCTGTTTTTT.